The 8 T cell receptor beta chains below come from one sample, sequenced in a study of blood T cells in healthy people across ages. Next came a second PCR, run for about 6 to 12 cycles, which used a sample-barcoded 5' primer along with a J-beta primer mix. TCRdb recomputed calls from the 5' RACE reads with MiXCR, one row per CDR3 protein. The sample lists some 730,000 distinct CDR3 sequences, approximately 21% occurring once. Sequencing was performed on blood. The receptors come from a man between 65 and 80 years old in good health.

J is TRBJ1-5 and V is TRBV5-1, with D perhaps matching TRBD1 (5 bases). V lost 0 bases and J lost 7, with 14 bases in between. From germline, CDR1 is SGHRS and CDR2 YFSETQ. The CDR3 sequence is 15 residues long. The CDR3 bases are TGCGCCAGCAGCTTGGTTTCAGGGATTGGACAGCCCCAGCATTTT. Its protein is CASSLVSGIGQPQHF.

As for this clonotype: Just one base apart from a much larger clone, this may be a read error. V and J are TRBV6-2 or TRBV6-3 and TRBJ2-7; unclear D gene. This CDR3 is built from 11 residues. Per germline, CDR1 MNHEY and CDR2 SVGEGT. CDR3 nucleotide sequence: TGTGCCAGCAGTTACTCCGACGAGCAGTACTTC. The encoded protein is CASSYSDEQYF.

This clonotype was seen a handful of times. A junction end diverges from the germline sequence, so it may reflect a read error. This sequence joins TRBV28 and TRBJ2-5; tentative D call: TRBD2 (5 bases). The CDR3 has 13 residues. Germline V CDR1 and CDR2: MDHEN, SYDVKM. DNA of the CDR3: TGTGCCAGCATTTTAGAGGGCGCAGGGACCCAGTACTTC. Translation: CASILEGAGTQYF.

The V and J genes are TRBV6-5 and TRBJ2-7, with 7 nucleotides matching TRBD1. The CDR3 contains 16 residues. Germline lookup yields CDR1 MNHEY and CDR2 SVGAGI. V lost 0 bases and J lost 3; bases outside the gene matches: 8. CDR3 coding DNA: TGTGCCAGCAGTTACTCTACAGGGGCTGGGGGCTACGAGCAGTACTTC. Protein product: CASSYSTGAGGYEQYF.

CDR3 region: CASSVFYEQYF. CDR3 bases: TGTGCCAGCAGTGTATTCTACGAGCAGTACTTC. V usage is TRBV6-1 and J usage is TRBJ2-1; D remains unclear. TRBJ2-7 matches the DNA end more closely, so the J call is doubtful. Germline assignment: CDR1 MNHNS and CDR2 SASEGT. The CDR3 is 11 amino acids.

This clonotype occurred a few times. J is TRBJ2-5 and V is TRBV12-3 or TRBV12-4; 10 bases match TRBD2. Germline trimming cut 7 bases from V and 2 bases from J; bases unmatched to any gene: 4. The CDR3 is 14 amino acids. CDR3: CASTRLAGQETQYF. The DNA for the CDR3 is TGTGCCAGCACCCGACTAGCGGGTCAAGAGACCCAGTACTTC.

This clonotype was counted only a few times. The rearrangement uses TRBV20-1 and TRBJ2-5; 9 positions agree with TRBD1. Germline CDR1 is DFQATT and CDR2 is SNEGSKA (reference sequence). V lost 0 bases, J lost 13 bases, and 15 bases stayed unmatched. This CDR3 comprises 15 residues. CDR3 sequence reads: CSARDRGTGPYERYF. The CDR3 bases are TGCAGTGCTAGAGATAGGGGGACAGGGCCCTACGAGCGGTACTTC.

V usage is TRBV12-3 or TRBV12-4 and J usage is TRBJ1-2, with D possibly TRBD1 on 5 matching bases. The CDR3 length is 15 residues. V lost 6 bases to trimming and J lost 0 bases, with 14 bases between them. CDR3 coding DNA: TGTGCCAGCAGCGTCCGGGGGTTAGCTAACTATGGCTACACCTTC. As protein: CASSVRGLANYGYTF.